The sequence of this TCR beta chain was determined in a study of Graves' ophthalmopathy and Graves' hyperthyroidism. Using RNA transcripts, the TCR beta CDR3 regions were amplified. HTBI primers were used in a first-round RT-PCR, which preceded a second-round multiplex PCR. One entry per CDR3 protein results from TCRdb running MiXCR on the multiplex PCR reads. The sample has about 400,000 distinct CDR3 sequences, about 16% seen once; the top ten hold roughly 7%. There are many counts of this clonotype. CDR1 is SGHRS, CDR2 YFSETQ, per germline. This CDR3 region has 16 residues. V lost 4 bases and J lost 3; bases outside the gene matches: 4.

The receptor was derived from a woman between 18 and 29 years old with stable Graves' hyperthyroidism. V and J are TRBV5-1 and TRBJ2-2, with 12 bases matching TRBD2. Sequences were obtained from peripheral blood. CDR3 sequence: CASSPGLAGYTGELFF. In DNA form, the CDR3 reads TGCGCCAGCAGCCCCGGACTAGCGGGGTACACCGGGGAGCTGTTTTTT.